A single sample is the source of the 32 T cell receptor beta chains below, sequenced in a study of T cell clonality in common variable immunodeficiency. Libraries were prepared by immunoSEQ multiplex PCR; TCRdb keeps only in-frame clonotypes and omits some of them. Singletons are absent from the sample, which has roughly 70,000 clones. Sequencing was carried out using peripheral blood mononuclear cells. These receptors all stem from a person aged 18-70 years in good health.

This clone was counted many times. The CDR3 end is not reached by the read, which stops 3 residues before it; the germline J gene fills it in. The rearrangement joins TRBV6-1 to TRBJ1-2; tentatively, D is TRBD1 (5 bases). Per the germline V gene, CDR1 is MNHNS and CDR2 is SASEGT. The CDR3 has 14 amino acids. The ends were cut back, 4 bases at V and 6 bases at J, with 15 bases in the middle. The sequenced part of the CDR3 DNA is TGTGCCAGCAGTGGGGGTGGGGGGTTCGATGGC. Translation gives CASSGGGGFDG. In full, the CDR3 is CASSGGGGFDGYTF.

This clone has ten or more counts. The CDR3 end falls 3 residues outside the read, so it is completed with the germline J gene. V is TRBV7-8 and J is TRBJ2-7; maybe TRBD1 (6 bases). The CDR3 contains 16 residues. Germline CDR1 is SGHVS and CDR2 is FQNEAQ. V was cut by 1 base and J by 4 bases, with 17 bases left in between. The CDR3 DNA, read in part, is TGTGCCAGCAGCTTAGTTCTTGCAGGGGATGTATACGAG. Its protein is CASSLVLAGDVYE. The entire CDR3 reads CASSLVLAGDVYEQYF.

This clone was counted ten times or more. The missing CDR3 end, 3 residues past where the read stops, is filled in from the germline J gene. The chain is built from TRBV29-1 and TRBJ2-1; 8 bases line up with TRBD2. V shed 2 bases, J shed 4 bases, and the junction held 7 bases outside the gene matches. The CDR3 runs to 15 residues. CDR1 SQVTM and CDR2 ANQGSEA come from the germline V gene. The CDR3 spells CSVEPAVAGYNEQFF. Incomplete CDR3 DNA: TGCAGCGTTGAACCGGCAGTAGCGGGGTACAATGAG.

This clone was seen many times. The DNA ends 3 residues before the CDR3 does, and the rest of the CDR3 is filled in from the germline J gene. This rearrangement joins TRBV5-1 to TRBJ2-3; 9 positions match TRBD1. There are 17 residues in the CDR3. With 2 bases clipped from V and 4 bases from J, the junction kept 11 bases outside the gene matches. Germline V gene data show CDR1 as SGHRS and CDR2 as YFSETQ. CDR3: CASSFYPEDRGPDTQYF. CDR3 DNA, as far as it was read: TGCGCCAGCAGCTTCTATCCAGAGGACAGGGGTCCAGATACG.

There are many counts of this clone. The CDR3 goes on 3 residues after the read ends, and that part is filled in from the germline J gene. The V call is TRBV10-3, the J call TRBJ1-4, with D possibly being TRBD1 (5 bases). Looked up from germline, CDR1 is ENHRY and CDR2 is SYGVKD. V gave up 5 bases and J gave up 7 bases, with 11 bases separating them. This CDR3 comprises 13 residues. CDR3 amino acids: CAISRQRGEKLFF. The sequenced part of the CDR3 DNA is TGTGCCATCAGTCGACAAAGGGGTGAAAAA.

This clone occurred many times. The CDR3 end falls 3 residues outside the read, so it is completed with the germline J gene. The chain has TRBV5-1 and TRBJ1-2; 7 bases align to TRBD1. V shed 3 bases and J 2 bases; nucleotides not matched to a gene: 7. The germline V gene encodes CDR1 SGHRS and CDR2 YFSETQ. The CDR3 totals 15 residues. The sequenced CDR3 bases are TGCGCCAGCAGCTCGACCCCGGGACAGAACTATGGC. Its translation is CASSSTPGQNYG. The CDR3 reads in full as CASSSTPGQNYGYTF.

This clone has at least ten counts. The DNA ends 3 residues before the CDR3 does, and the rest of the CDR3 is filled in from the germline J gene. The rearrangement links TRBV10-3 to TRBJ2-7; 11 bases agree with TRBD2. The CDR3 consists of 15 residues. The J segment lost 0 bases and the V segment lost 6 bases, leaving 4 bases of the junction unmatched. Per the germline V gene, CDR1 is ENHRY and CDR2 is SYGVKD. Partial CDR3 DNA: TGTGCCATCAGCTCCGGGACTAGCGGCTCCTACGAG. Protein product: CAISSGTSGSYE. The CDR3 in full is CAISSGTSGSYEQYF.

This clone was counted many times. The sequence runs out 3 residues before the end of the CDR3; the remainder is reconstructed from the germline J gene. The chain employs TRBV6-1 and TRBJ2-1; 10 nucleotides line up with TRBD2. Germline CDR1 MNHNS, CDR2 SASEGT. The CDR3 contains 16 residues. V was pared by 2 bases and J by 9 bases, with 10 bases of the junction left unmatched. The CDR3 DNA, read in part, is TGTGCCAGCAGTGAAATGGTAGCGGGGGGCCGTGGTGAG. Amino acid sequence: CASSEMVAGGRGE. The whole CDR3 protein is CASSEMVAGGRGEQFF.

This clone has a count of ten or more. The CDR3 end lies 3 residues beyond the end of the read and is filled in from the germline J gene. The chain combines TRBV19 with TRBJ2-7, with TRBD2 matching over 7 bases. CDR1 is LNHDA, CDR2 SQIVND, per germline (reference sequence). The CDR3 runs to 14 residues. V lost 4 bases to trimming and J lost 2 bases; unmatched junction nucleotides: 5. The CDR3 spells CASSNLAEAYEQYF. CDR3 DNA (partial): TGTGCCAGTAGTAATCTAGCGGAGGCCTACGAG.

This clone came up many times. The sequence runs out 3 residues before the end of the CDR3; the remainder is reconstructed from the germline J gene. The chain combines TRBV11-2 with TRBJ2-7; D call uncertain. Trimming took 4 bases from V and 3 from J, leaving 7 bases between them. CDR3 length: 12 residues. Germline V gene data show CDR1 as SGHAT and CDR2 as FQNNGV. The chain's CDR3 is CASSSSYYEQYF. The covered CDR3 bases are TGTGCCAGCAGCTCCAGTTACTACGAG. Full variable domain (outside the CDR3, taken from reference TRBV11-2 and TRBJ2-7): EAGVAQSPRYKIIEKRQSVAFWCNPISGHATLYWYQQILGQGPKLLIQFQNNGVVDDSQLPKDRFSAERLKGVDSTLKIQPAKLEDSAVYLCASSSSYYEQYFGPGTRLTVT.

This clone has ten or more counts. The CDR3 end falls 3 residues outside the read, so it is completed with the germline J gene. The rearrangement joins TRBV7-3 to TRBJ2-1, with a tentative D call TRBD1 (6 bases). V was shortened by 0 bases and J by 4 bases, with 13 bases between the two germline ends. The CDR3 has 16 amino acids. CDR1 and CDR2 (germline): SGHTA, FQGTGA. The CDR3 sequence is CASSLTDSSYYNEQFF. The sequenced part of the CDR3 DNA is TGTGCCAGCAGCTTAACGGACAGCTCCTATTACAATGAG.

This clone was seen repeatedly, ten times or more. The CDR3 extends 3 residues past the end of the read, so its final part is completed from the germline J gene. The chain combines TRBV20-1 with TRBJ1-5; D perhaps matches TRBD1 (6 bases). Trimming left V 0 bases short and J 1 base short, with 10 bases between. CDR3 length: 15 amino acids. Germline CDR1 is DFQATT and CDR2 is SNEGSKA (reference sequence). CDR3 bases read: TGCAGTGCTAGAGAACGGGGGGCGAGCAATCAGCCC. Protein sequence: CSARERGASNQP. The full CDR3 sequence reads CSARERGASNQPQHF.

Many counts were recorded for this clone. The read ends 3 residues before the CDR3 terminus; that terminus is restored from the germline J gene. The chain recombines TRBV5-4 with TRBJ1-1; possibly TRBD1 for D (6 bases). Germline loops: CDR1 SGHNT, CDR2 YYREEE (reference sequence). The V end lost 4 bases, the J end lost 2 bases, and 12 bases lay between the germline ends. The CDR3 covers 14 residues. Here the CDR3 reads CASSRTAGNTEAFF. Incomplete CDR3 DNA: TGTGCCAGCAGCAGGACAGCCGGAAACACTGAA.

Many counts were recorded for this clone. The DNA ends 3 residues before the CDR3 does, and the rest of the CDR3 is filled in from the germline J gene. This chain uses TRBV30 with TRBJ2-7; TRBD1 agrees at 9 bases. The CDR3 consists of 11 residues. Germline values: CDR1 GTSNPN, CDR2 SVGIG (reference sequence). V shed 7 bases, J shed 5 bases, and the junction held 3 bases outside the gene matches. CDR3 amino acids: CAYRDRDEQYF. Partial CDR3 DNA: TGTGCCTACCGGGACAGGGACGAG.

This clone was counted many times. From the germline J gene comes the end of the CDR3, since the read stops 3 residues before it. This chain joins TRBV6-2 or TRBV6-3 and TRBJ2-5; 11 nucleotides line up with TRBD1. The ends lost 6 bases at V and 7 bases at J; junction bases unmatched: 7. CDR3 length: 14 amino acids. Germline V gives CDR1 MNHEY, CDR2 SVGEGT. The part of the CDR3 DNA that was read is TGTGCCAGCAGCCGCGGGACAGGGGGACCGACC. Its protein product is CASSRGTGGPT. The full CDR3 protein is CASSRGTGGPTQYF.

The table lists this clone with many counts. The CDR3 DNA, read in part, is TGTGCCAGCAGGCAAGGGCCGGGACAGGGGGCGCTTGGGGCCAACGTC. This sequence encodes CASRQGPGQGALGANV. The complete CDR3 protein is CASRQGPGQGALGANVLTF. V usage is TRBV27 and J usage is TRBJ2-6, with 12 bases identical to TRBD1. The read stops 3 residues short of the end of the CDR3; the missing end is completed from the germline J gene. The CDR3 runs 19 residues. CDR1 is MNHEY, CDR2 SMNVEV, per germline (reference sequence). V shed 6 bases, J shed 3 bases, and the junction held 12 bases outside the gene matches.

This clone was observed at least ten times. The read ends 3 residues early relative to the CDR3; the germline J gene fills the gap. The J gene is TRBJ1-5, the V gene TRBV30; D might be TRBD1 (6 bases). Germline V gives CDR1 GTSNPN, CDR2 SVGIG (reference sequence). Trimming took 3 bases from V and 5 from J, leaving 14 bases between them. This CDR3 region has 14 residues. The DNA read from the CDR3 is TGTGCCTGGAGCCAGGGGATTAAGGATCAGCCC. It encodes CAWSQGIKDQP. The whole CDR3 protein is CAWSQGIKDQPQHF. The full variable domain, rest sourced from reference TRBV30 and TRBJ1-5, is SQTIHQWPATLVQPVGSPLSLECTVEGTSNPNLYWYRQAAGRGLQLLFYSVGIGQISSEVPQNLSASRPQDRQFILSSKKLLLSDSGFYLCAWSQGIKDQPQHFGDGTRLSIL.

The table lists this clone with many counts. The read gets to within 3 residues of the CDR3 end, and the germline J gene fills in the rest. V gene TRBV5-4 combines with J gene TRBJ1-1, with D unresolved. This CDR3 is 13 amino acids long. V lost 0 bases and J 2 bases, leaving 5 bases between the germline ends. CDR1 SGHNT and CDR2 YYREEE come from the germline V gene (reference sequence). The DNA read from the CDR3 is TGTGCCAGCAGCTTGGACAGCAACACTGAA. Encoded protein: CASSLDSNTE. The full CDR3 protein reads CASSLDSNTEAFF.

At least ten counts were recorded for this clone. The observed sequence ends 3 residues before the CDR3 terminus, with the missing tail filled in from the germline J gene. This sequence joins TRBV20-1 and TRBJ2-5; TRBD1 agrees at 8 bases. This CDR3 has 14 residues. J lost 5 bases, V lost 6 bases, and 11 bases had no gene match. Germline V gene data show CDR1 as DFQATT and CDR2 as SNEGSKA (reference sequence). Partial CDR3 DNA: TGCAGTGCGATCACGTCAGGGGGCCGGGAGACC. It encodes CSAITSGGRET. The full CDR3 protein is CSAITSGGRETQYF.

This clone was detected ten times or more. Sequencing ends 3 residues short of the CDR3 end; the germline J gene provides the rest. The chain links TRBV5-1 to TRBJ2-2; 9 bases line up with TRBD1. Germline lookup yields CDR1 SGHRS and CDR2 YFSETQ. The CDR3 is 18 amino acids. V trimming: 4 bases; J trimming: 2 bases; junction bases outside the gene matches: 12. CDR3 region: CASSVRTGAFSNTGELFF. The DNA read from the CDR3 is TGCGCCAGCAGCGTACGGACAGGGGCCTTCAGTAACACCGGGGAG.

This clone was picked up many times. The read gets to within 3 residues of the CDR3 end, and the germline J gene fills in the rest. V is TRBV2 and J is TRBJ1-2, with TRBD1 matching over 7 bases. The CDR3 extends over 13 amino acids. CDR1 is SNHLY, CDR2 FYNNEI, per germline. J gave up 4 bases and V 6 bases, and 5 bases lay outside the gene matches. The sequenced part of the CDR3 DNA is TGTGCCAGCAGCCCGGGACAGAGCTATGGC. It encodes CASSPGQSYG. In full, the CDR3 reads CASSPGQSYGYTF. Full variable domain (remainder filled in from reference TRBV2 and TRBJ1-2): EPEVTQTPSHQVTQMGQEVILRCVPISNHLYFYWYRQILGQKVEFLVSFYNNEISEKSEIFDDQFSVERPDGSNFTLKIRSTKLEDSAMYFCASSPGQSYGYTFGSGTRLTVV.

In this sample, this clone turned up many times. The read stops 3 residues short of the end of the CDR3; the missing end is completed from the germline J gene. V usage is TRBV28 and J usage is TRBJ2-7, with TRBD2 identical over 7 bases. The V segment lost 4 bases and the J segment 0 bases; nucleotides outside the gene matches: 15. Per the germline V gene, CDR1 is MDHEN and CDR2 is SYDVKM. The length of the CDR3 is 18 residues. The CDR3 bases that were read are TGTGCCAGCAGTTCCCGGACTGGGGGGGGAATTAGCTCCTACGAG. It encodes CASSSRTGGGISSYE. In full, the CDR3 is CASSSRTGGGISSYEQYF.

The table lists this clone with many counts. The DNA ends 3 residues before the CDR3 does, and the rest of the CDR3 is filled in from the germline J gene. This rearrangement joins TRBV20-1 to TRBJ2-7; 9 nucleotides align to TRBD1. The CDR3 loop spans 15 amino acids. Germline V gives CDR1 DFQATT, CDR2 SNEGSKA (reference sequence). After removal of 1 base from V and 3 bases from J, the junction contained 7 bases not matched to a gene. Partial CDR3 DNA: TGCAGTGCTAGAGGACGGGGACAGGGCTACTACGAG. Translation gives CSARGRGQGYYE. The CDR3 reads in full as CSARGRGQGYYEQYF.

This clone has a handful of counts. Coverage ceases 3 residues before the CDR3 finishes, and the germline J gene fills in the end. The rearrangement uses TRBV27 and TRBJ2-7, with 7 bases that match TRBD1. With 3 bases clipped from V and 2 bases from J, the junction kept 1 base outside the gene matches. The CDR3 spans 13 residues. The germline CDR1 and CDR2 sequences are MNHEY and SMNVEV (reference sequence). This chain's CDR3 is CASSLQGAYEQYF. The CDR3 bases that were read are TGTGCCAGCAGTTTGCAGGGGGCCTACGAG.

This clone came up many times. The read is 3 residues too short to cover the CDR3 end, so that end is filled in from the germline J gene. The chain uses TRBV7-9 and TRBJ1-4; TRBD1 agrees at 7 bases. Germline V gene lookup returns CDR1 SEHNR and CDR2 FQNEAQ (reference sequence). V lost 5 bases to trimming and J lost 4 bases; unmatched junction nucleotides: 7. This CDR3 region has 15 residues. The sequenced part of the CDR3 DNA is TGTGCCAGCAGCCTCGGGGACAGCCATAATGAAAAA. Translation: CASSLGDSHNEK. The full CDR3 sequence reads CASSLGDSHNEKLFF.

This clone was detected ten times or more. The read ends 3 residues shy of where the CDR3 ends; the end is completed using the germline J gene. The gene calls are TRBV18 and TRBJ2-3; 10 bases are shared with TRBD2. Per the germline V gene, CDR1 is KGHSH and CDR2 is LQKENI. V was pared by 0 bases and J by 7 bases, with 4 bases of the junction left unmatched. This CDR3 spans 15 amino acids. CDR3: CASSPPASGSHTQYF. The sequenced CDR3 bases are TGTGCCAGCTCACCACCGGCTAGCGGGAGTCATACG.

At least ten counts were recorded for this clone. Read coverage stops 3 residues before the CDR3 terminus; the germline J gene supplies the remainder. The chain is built from TRBV7-3 and TRBJ2-1; no clear D. Trimming pared 3 bases from V and 7 bases from J, leaving 10 bases between. Germline CDR1 is SGHTA and CDR2 is FQGTGA. This CDR3 is 13 amino acids long. The covered CDR3 bases are TGTGCCAGCAGCTTTGAGGCAAGTAATGAG. This codes for CASSFEASNE. The entire CDR3 is CASSFEASNEQFF. Complete variable domain (other parts from reference TRBV7-3 and TRBJ2-1): GAGVSQTPSNKVTEKGKYVELRCDPISGHTALYWYRQSLGQGPEFLIYFQGTGAADDSGLPNDRFFAVRPEGSVSTLKIQRTERGDSAVYLCASSFEASNEQFFGPGTRLTVL.

This clone came up a few times. The CDR3 goes on 3 residues after the read ends, and that part is filled in from the germline J gene. This chain links TRBV5-1 with TRBJ2-1, with D possibly called TRBD1 or TRBD2 (5 bases each). V was pared by 2 bases and J by 6 bases, with 15 bases between. Germline V gene sequence: CDR1 SGHRS, CDR2 YFSETQ. The CDR3 is 15 amino acids. The CDR3 reads CASSFAPGSSNEQFF. CDR3 bases read: TGCGCCAGCAGCTTCGCCCCAGGGAGTAGCAATGAG.

In its sample, this clone was seen many times. Incomplete CDR3 DNA: TGTGCCAGTAGAACAGGGGCGGGCACAGATACG. It codes for CASRTGAGTDT. The complete CDR3 protein is CASRTGAGTDTQYF. The rearrangement uses TRBV19 and TRBJ2-3; 7 nucleotides match TRBD1. The CDR3 end is not reached by the read, which stops 3 residues before it; the germline J gene fills it in. Germline loops: CDR1 LNHDA, CDR2 SQIVND (reference sequence). Trimming at V came to 6 bases and at J to 1 base, leaving 4 bases not matched to a gene. CDR3 length: 14 amino acids.

This clone was seen many times. The read is 3 residues too short to cover the CDR3 end, so that end is filled in from the germline J gene. V and J are TRBV4-2 and TRBJ2-2; 10 nucleotides align to TRBD2. CDR3 size: 17 residues. CDR1 is LGHNA and CDR2 is YNFKEQ in the germline V gene. The ends lost 4 bases at V and 0 bases at J; junction bases unmatched: 5. The CDR3: CASSPGLAESNTGELFF. The CDR3 bases that were read are TGTGCCAGCAGCCCCGGACTAGCGGAGTCGAACACCGGGGAG.

The sample holds a few counts of this clone. The sequence runs out 3 residues before the end of the CDR3; the remainder is reconstructed from the germline J gene. The chain links TRBV6-1 to TRBJ2-3; TRBD1 might be the D (6 bases). Trimming took 2 bases from V and 4 from J, leaving 13 bases between them. CDR1 MNHNS and CDR2 SASEGT come from the germline V gene. The CDR3 consists of 15 residues. The CDR3 loop is CASSEWVQGPDTQYF. The sequenced CDR3 bases are TGTGCCAGCAGTGAATGGGTTCAGGGGCCAGATACG.

Many counts were recorded for this clone. CDR3 amino acids: CSARSTQGPTDTQYF. The DNA read from the CDR3 is TGCAGTGCTAGGAGTACGCAGGGTCCCACAGATACG. The chain uses TRBV20-1 and TRBJ2-3; maybe TRBD1 (5 bases). The read gets to within 3 residues of the CDR3 end, and the germline J gene fills in the rest. The CDR3 length is 15 residues. The ends were cut back, 3 bases at V and 2 bases at J, with 15 bases in the middle. Germline V gives CDR1 DFQATT, CDR2 SNEGSKA (reference sequence).